A single sample is the source of the 30 T cell receptor beta chains below, sequenced in a study of cytomegalovirus exposure and HLA in healthy donors. A multiplex PCR was run with 60 Vbeta primers and 13 Jbeta primers. Sequenced by immunoSEQ multiplex PCR; TCRdb stores in-frame clones only, minus some. The repertoire table contains approximately 120,000 clones. The sequenced sample consisted of PBMCs. These receptors came from a man younger than 30 in good health and CMV-seronegative.

The CDR3 nucleotides read TGTGCCAGTAGTCCGGGGTTTCCCATGAACACTGAAGCTTTCTTT. Its translation is CASSPGFPMNTEAFF. The chain is built from TRBV19 and TRBJ1-1; D is unclear. The germline V gene encodes CDR1 LNHDA and CDR2 SQIVND (reference sequence). The ends were cut back, 5 bases at V and 0 bases at J, with 13 bases in the middle. This CDR3 is 15 amino acids long.

The chain combines TRBV7-6 with TRBJ2-1; TRBD1 might be the D (6 bases). CDR3 size: 16 residues. V dropped 5 bases and J dropped 2 bases, with 16 bases sitting between them. The germline V gene encodes CDR1 SGHVS and CDR2 FNYEAQ. The CDR3 loop is CASSRFRTETYNEQFF. CDR3 coding DNA: TGTGCCAGCAGCCGGTTTCGGACAGAGACCTACAATGAGCAGTTCTTC.

The rearrangement joins TRBV27 to TRBJ2-1; D not resolved. The CDR3 covers 13 residues. Trimming took off 7 bases at V and 0 bases at J, with 7 bases between the two ends. CDR1 is MNHEY, CDR2 SMNVEV, per germline (reference sequence). CDR3 residues: CASMASSYNEQFF. The CDR3, as DNA: TGTGCCAGCATGGCTAGCTCCTACAATGAGCAGTTCTTC.

This chain joins TRBV19 and TRBJ1-1; no firm D call. Germline values: CDR1 LNHDA, CDR2 SQIVND (reference sequence). This CDR3 is 12 amino acids long. Trimming shortened V by 2 bases and J by 6 bases, and 7 bases separated the two germline ends. The CDR3 is CASSISRAEAFF. For the CDR3, the DNA is TGTGCCAGTAGTATATCGCGGGCTGAAGCTTTCTTT.

The genes are TRBV18 and TRBJ1-6, with unresolved D. In germline, CDR1 is KGHSH, CDR2 LQKENI. Trimming cost V 2 bases and J 6 bases, with 11 bases left between them. The CDR3 covers 15 residues. The CDR3 DNA reads TGTGCCAGCTCACCAAGTGGAGCGATTAATTCACCCCTCCACTTT. It specifies CASSPSGAINSPLHF.

The chain combines TRBV25-1 with TRBJ1-2; tentatively, D is TRBD1 (6 bases). The CDR3 loop spans 17 amino acids. Trimming shortened V by 1 base and J by 4 bases, and 19 bases separated the two germline ends. Per germline, CDR1 MGHDK and CDR2 SYGVNS. Here the CDR3 reads CASSESSGAMEFYGYTF. The DNA of the CDR3 is TGTGCCAGCAGTGAATCCTCAGGGGCGATGGAATTCTATGGCTACACCTTC.

The chain recombines TRBV30 with TRBJ1-1; 7 bases match TRBD1. V lost 2 bases to trimming and J lost 3 bases; unmatched junction nucleotides: 3. The CDR3 is 13 residues long. Germline-derived CDR1 and CDR2 are GTSNPN and SVGIG (reference sequence). For the CDR3, the DNA is TGTGCCTGGAGTATAGGGACAGACACTGAAGCTTTCTTT. It codes for CAWSIGTDTEAFF. The full variable domain, its missing parts supplied by reference TRBV30 and TRBJ1-1, is SQTIHQWPATLVQPVGSPLSLECTVEGTSNPNLYWYRQAAGRGLQLLFYSVGIGQISSEVPQNLSASRPQDRQFILSSKKLLLSDSGFYLCAWSIGTDTEAFFGQGTRLTVV.

The V call is TRBV30, the J call TRBJ2-2; 11 bases agree with TRBD2. The CDR3 covers 16 residues. Trimming at V came to 0 bases and at J to 5 bases, leaving 5 bases not matched to a gene. Germline values: CDR1 GTSNPN, CDR2 SVGIG (reference sequence). CDR3 coding DNA: TGTGCCTGGAGTGTAATGGTAGCGGGAGGGACCGGGGAGCTGTTTTTT. Translating it yields CAWSVMVAGGTGELFF.

V gene TRBV5-1 combines with J gene TRBJ1-1, with TRBD1 as a possible D gene (5 bases). CDR3 length: 13 amino acids. Germline V gene data show CDR1 as SGHRS and CDR2 as YFSETQ. Trimming cost V 4 bases and J 10 bases, with 17 bases left between them. CDR3 protein: CASSLVGGEGAFF. The DNA for the CDR3 is TGCGCCAGCAGCCTGGTTGGAGGGGAAGGAGCTTTCTTT.

The CDR3 spells CASSLPGDLRSEAFF. CDR3 in DNA: TGTGCCAGCAGCTTGCCGGGGGATCTCCGATCTGAAGCTTTCTTT. V gene TRBV5-4 combines with J gene TRBJ1-1, with D possibly matching TRBD1 (5 bases). V gave up 1 base and J gave up 6 bases, with 16 bases separating them. CDR3 length equals 15 residues. The germline V gene encodes CDR1 SGHNT and CDR2 YYREEE (reference sequence).

The chain recombines TRBV18 with TRBJ2-5, with 7 bases lining up with TRBD1. The germline V gene encodes CDR1 KGHSH and CDR2 LQKENI. This CDR3 spans 16 amino acids. J gave up 4 bases and V 4 bases, and 12 bases lay outside the gene matches. The CDR3 sequence is CASSRGQTGWGETQYF. The CDR3 region has the DNA TGTGCCAGCTCACGCGGTCAGACAGGGTGGGGAGAGACCCAGTACTTC.

V usage is TRBV11-2 and J usage is TRBJ2-7; 7 nucleotides agree with TRBD2. This CDR3 contains 12 residues. Trimming cost V 5 bases and J 6 bases; bases outside gene matches: 4. Germline assignment: CDR1 SGHAT and CDR2 FQNNGV. In nucleotides, the CDR3 is TGTGCCAGCAGCGGCAGCGGGGTCGAGCAGTACTTC. This translates into CASSGSGVEQYF.

This chain joins TRBV9 and TRBJ2-3; 12 bases line up with TRBD1. This CDR3 is 16 amino acids long. Germline lookup yields CDR1 SGDLS and CDR2 YYNGEE. The V and J ends lost 3 bases and 4 bases, in that order; junction bases with no gene match: 6. As DNA, the CDR3 is TGTGCCAGCAGCGCACAGGGACAGGGGGCGGCAGATACGCAGTATTTT. This encodes CASSAQGQGAADTQYF. Variable domain in full (rest from reference TRBV9 and TRBJ2-3): DSGVTQTPKHLITATGQRVTLRCSPRSGDLSVYWYQQSLDQGLQFLIQYYNGEERAKGNILERFSAQQFPDLHSELNLSSLELGDSALYFCASSAQGQGAADTQYFGPGTRLTVL.

The CDR3 protein is CSVGQGAGEQYF. Here the CDR3 DNA reads TGCAGCGTTGGACAGGGGGCAGGCGAGCAGTACTTC. The chain joins TRBV29-1 to TRBJ2-7, with 10 bases lining up with TRBD1. V trimming: 4 bases; J trimming: 6 bases; junction bases outside the gene matches: 3. The CDR3 has 12 residues. Germline values: CDR1 SQVTM, CDR2 ANQGSEA.

The chain has TRBV5-1 and TRBJ2-7; 10 bases line up with TRBD1. The V and J ends lost 1 base and 5 bases, in that order; junction bases with no gene match: 6. The germline V gene encodes CDR1 SGHRS and CDR2 YFSETQ. CDR3 length equals 15 residues. DNA of the CDR3: TGCGCCAGCAGCTTGCTGGGACAGGGGATCGACGAGCAGTACTTC. Amino acid sequence: CASSLLGQGIDEQYF.

This sequence joins TRBV19 and TRBJ1-2; tentative D call: TRBD1 (6 bases). The CDR3 covers 16 residues. CDR1 and CDR2 (germline): LNHDA, SQIVND (reference sequence). Trimming removed 4 bases from V and 8 bases from J, with 23 bases in between. The CDR3 DNA is TGTGCCAGTAGTACAAAGGGGACATCTGGCCGTGGAGGCTACACCTTC. It encodes CASSTKGTSGRGGYTF. Filled out from reference TRBV19 and TRBJ1-2, the complete variable domain reads DGGITQSPKYLFRKEGQNVTLSCEQNLNHDAMYWYRQDPGQGLRLIYYSQIVNDFQKGDIAEGYSVSREKKESFPLTVTSAQKNPTAFYLCASSTKGTSGRGGYTFGSGTRLTVV.

Worth noting for this clone: Other DNA sequences in this sample translate to the same CDR3. The chain has TRBV5-1 and TRBJ2-1, with 11 bases aligning to TRBD2. CDR1 and CDR2 from the germline V gene are SGHRS and YFSETQ. CDR3 size: 15 residues. Trimming at V came to 3 bases and at J to 7 bases, leaving 6 bases not matched to a gene. In DNA, the CDR3 is TGCGCCAGCAGCTCAGGACTAGCGGGTGGGAATGAGCAGTTCTTC. Encoded protein: CASSSGLAGGNEQFF.

The J gene is TRBJ1-1, the V gene TRBV29-1, with TRBD1 matching over 7 bases. V lost 6 bases to trimming and J lost 1 base; unmatched junction nucleotides: 8. The CDR3 runs to 14 residues. Germline loops: CDR1 SQVTM, CDR2 ANQGSEA. CDR3 sequence reads: CSVVIGTANTEAFF. The DNA of the CDR3 is TGCAGCGTGGTGATAGGGACAGCGAACACTGAAGCTTTCTTT.

The chain carries TRBV5-6 and TRBJ2-7; 8 positions match TRBD1. CDR1 is SGHDT, CDR2 YYEEEE, per germline. The CDR3 has 16 residues. The V and J ends lost 2 bases and 4 bases, in that order; junction bases with no gene match: 11. The CDR3: CASSLPTGTGRYEQYF. Written as DNA, the CDR3 is TGTGCCAGCAGCTTACCGACCGGGACAGGAAGATACGAGCAGTACTTC.

The chain is built from TRBV29-1 and TRBJ2-2; D perhaps matches TRBD2 (5 bases). V lost 4 bases and J lost 4, with 13 bases in between. CDR3 length equals 14 residues. Germline CDR1 and CDR2: SQVTM and ANQGSEA. As DNA, the CDR3 is TGCAGCGTTGGGAGTGTCGGGGTCACCGGGGAGCTGTTTTTT. Protein product: CSVGSVGVTGELFF.

The V call is TRBV27, the J call TRBJ1-1, with 8 nucleotides matching TRBD1. The CDR3 runs 14 residues. Germline CDR1 and CDR2: MNHEY and SMNVEV (reference sequence). The V and J ends lost 6 bases and 5 bases, in that order; junction bases with no gene match: 8. The CDR3 sequence: CASSLWTGKTEAFF. As DNA, the CDR3 is TGTGCCAGCAGCCTCTGGACAGGGAAGACTGAAGCTTTCTTT.

The V gene is TRBV28, the J gene TRBJ2-7; D uncertain. The CDR3 contains 12 residues. From germline, CDR1 is MDHEN and CDR2 SYDVKM. Between the trimmed V and J ends, which lost 1 base and 6 bases, there was a span of 7 bases. The CDR3 DNA follows: TGTGCCAGCAGTTTATTGAGGCTCGAGCAGTACTTC. This translates into CASSLLRLEQYF.

The J gene is TRBJ2-3, the V gene TRBV7-9, with a possible D match to TRBD1 (5 bases). The CDR3 extends over 14 amino acids. Germline V gene sequence: CDR1 SEHNR, CDR2 FQNEAQ (reference sequence). Trimming left V 5 bases short and J 2 bases short, with 11 bases between. CDR3 sequence (DNA): TGTGCCAGCAGCCCAATGACAGACACAGATACGCAGTATTTT. Amino acids: CASSPMTDTDTQYF.

V gene TRBV7-2 combines with J gene TRBJ1-5; D is possibly TRBD1 (5 bases). Trimming removed 5 bases at V and 6 bases at J, with 20 bases between. This CDR3 region has 16 residues. CDR1 and CDR2 (germline): SGHTA, FQGNSA. DNA of the CDR3: TGTGCCAGCAGCCTAAAACACGGGGGAGCGGGTCAGCCCCAGCATTTT. Protein product: CASSLKHGGAGQPQHF.

The chain uses TRBV19 and TRBJ1-2; D ambiguous. The V gene's germline CDR1 is LNHDA and CDR2 SQIVND (reference sequence). The CDR3 sequence is 14 residues long. Trimming pared 10 bases from V and 1 base from J, leaving 16 bases between. In DNA form, the CDR3 reads TGTGCCACCGCCGGAGAGGGATTTAACTATGGCTACACCTTC. It translates to CATAGEGFNYGYTF.

The chain employs TRBV27 and TRBJ2-3; a possible D gene is TRBD2 (6 bases). V gave up 5 bases and J gave up 3 bases, with 18 bases separating them. The CDR3 spans 16 residues. CDR1 and CDR2 from the germline V gene are MNHEY and SMNVEV (reference sequence). The CDR3 sequence: CASSALRGGGTDTQYF. The CDR3 nucleotides read TGTGCCAGCAGTGCCCTAAGGGGAGGTGGTACAGATACGCAGTATTTT.

The rearrangement links TRBV9 to TRBJ1-1; D might be TRBD1 (6 bases). CDR3 length equals 14 residues. Between the trimmed V and J ends, which lost 3 bases and 0 bases, there was a span of 9 bases. Germline V gives CDR1 SGDLS, CDR2 YYNGEE. CDR3 sequence reads: CASSETGMNTEAFF. The CDR3, as DNA: TGTGCCAGCAGCGAAACAGGGATGAACACTGAAGCTTTCTTT.

The CDR3 loop reads CASSLDSYNEQFF. In nucleotides, the CDR3 is TGTGCCAGCAGCTTAGACTCATATAATGAGCAGTTCTTC. The V gene is TRBV7-2, the J gene TRBJ2-1; D not certain. Trimming shortened V by 1 base and J by 7 bases, and 8 bases separated the two germline ends. This CDR3 has 13 amino acids. In germline, CDR1 is SGHTA, CDR2 FQGNSA.

The chain joins TRBV29-1 to TRBJ1-1, with 9 bases identical to TRBD1. Trimming took 6 bases from V and 5 from J; bases not matched to a gene: 10. This CDR3 has 14 amino acids. CDR1 and CDR2 (germline): SQVTM, ANQGSEA. The CDR3, as DNA: TGCAGCGTCAAGACGACAGGGGGGCTAACTGAAGCTTTCTTT. Translated: CSVKTTGGLTEAFF.

The gene calls are TRBV19 and TRBJ2-3; possibly TRBD2 for D (6 bases). CDR1 is LNHDA and CDR2 is SQIVND in the germline V gene (reference sequence). This CDR3 has 14 amino acids. With 4 bases removed from V and 2 bases from J, the gap between germline ends came to 10 bases. CDR3 sequence: CASSRRGYTDTQYF. The CDR3 bases are TGTGCCAGTAGTAGACGGGGGTACACAGATACGCAGTATTTT.